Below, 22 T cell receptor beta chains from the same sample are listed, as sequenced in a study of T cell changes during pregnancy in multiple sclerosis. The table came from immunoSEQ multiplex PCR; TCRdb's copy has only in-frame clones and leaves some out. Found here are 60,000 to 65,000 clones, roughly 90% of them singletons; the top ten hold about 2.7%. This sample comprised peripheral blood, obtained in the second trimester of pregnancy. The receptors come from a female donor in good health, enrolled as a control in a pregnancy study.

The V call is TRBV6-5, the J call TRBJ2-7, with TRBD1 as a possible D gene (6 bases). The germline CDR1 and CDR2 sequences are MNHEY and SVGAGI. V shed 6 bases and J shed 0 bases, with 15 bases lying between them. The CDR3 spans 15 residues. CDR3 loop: CASRPLSRGSYEQYF. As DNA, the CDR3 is TGTGCCAGCAGGCCGCTATCCAGGGGCTCCTACGAGCAGTACTTC.

This CDR3 reads CASSLGGGPSTDTQYF. The CDR3 DNA is TGTGCCAGCAGCTTAGGAGGCGGGCCTTCCACAGATACGCAGTATTTT. V usage is TRBV7-9 and J usage is TRBJ2-3, with TRBD2 as a possible D gene (5 bases). The CDR3 loop spans 16 amino acids. The germline V gene has CDR1 SEHNR and CDR2 FQNEAQ (reference sequence). Trimming removed 1 base at V and 2 bases at J, with 13 bases between.

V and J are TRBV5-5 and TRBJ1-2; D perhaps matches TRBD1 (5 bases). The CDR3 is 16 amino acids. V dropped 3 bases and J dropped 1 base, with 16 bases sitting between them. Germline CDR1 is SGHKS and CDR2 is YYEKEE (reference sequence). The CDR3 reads CASSYTTGPFNYGYTF. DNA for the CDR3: TGTGCCAGCAGCTACACTACAGGCCCCTTTAACTATGGCTACACCTTC. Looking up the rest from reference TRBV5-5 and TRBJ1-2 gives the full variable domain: DAGVTQSPTHLIKTRGQQVTLRCSPISGHKSVSWYQQVLGQGPQFIFQYYEKEERGRGNFPDRFSARQFPNYSSELNVNALLLGDSALYLCASSYTTGPFNYGYTFGSGTRLTVV.

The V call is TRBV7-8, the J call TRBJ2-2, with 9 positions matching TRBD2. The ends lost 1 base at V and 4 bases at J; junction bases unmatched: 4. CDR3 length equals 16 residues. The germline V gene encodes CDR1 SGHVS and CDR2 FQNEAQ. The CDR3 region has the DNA TGTGCCAGCAGCTTAGGAGTAGCGGGGGTCACCGGGGAGCTGTTTTTT. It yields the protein CASSLGVAGVTGELFF.

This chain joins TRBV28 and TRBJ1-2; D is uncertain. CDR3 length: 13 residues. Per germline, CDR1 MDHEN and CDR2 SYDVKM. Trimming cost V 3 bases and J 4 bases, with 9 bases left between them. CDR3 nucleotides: TGTGCCAGCAGTTTGGAGGGCCCCTATGGCTACACCTTC. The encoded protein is CASSLEGPYGYTF.

The CDR3 loop reads CASSPDRVPAEQYF. CDR3 DNA: TGTGCCAGCTCACCTGACAGGGTACCCGCCGAGCAGTACTTC. The chain recombines TRBV18 with TRBJ2-7; 7 bases agree with TRBD1. The trim removed 3 bases at V and 6 bases at J, leaving 8 bases unmatched. In germline, CDR1 is KGHSH, CDR2 LQKENI. This CDR3 comprises 14 residues.

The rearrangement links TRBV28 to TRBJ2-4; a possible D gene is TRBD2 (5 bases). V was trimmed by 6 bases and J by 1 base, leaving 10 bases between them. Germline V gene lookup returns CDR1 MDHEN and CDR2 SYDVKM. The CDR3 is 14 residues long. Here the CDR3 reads CASRASNAKNIQYF. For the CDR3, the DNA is TGTGCCAGCAGGGCTAGCAATGCCAAAAACATTCAGTACTTC.

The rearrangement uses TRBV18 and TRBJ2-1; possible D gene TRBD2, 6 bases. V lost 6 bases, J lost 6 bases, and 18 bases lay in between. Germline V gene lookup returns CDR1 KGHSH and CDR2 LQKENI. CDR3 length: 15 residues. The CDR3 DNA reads TGTGCCAGCTCCCCGGGAGCGGAATCTTTCAATGAGCAGTTCTTC. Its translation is CASSPGAESFNEQFF.

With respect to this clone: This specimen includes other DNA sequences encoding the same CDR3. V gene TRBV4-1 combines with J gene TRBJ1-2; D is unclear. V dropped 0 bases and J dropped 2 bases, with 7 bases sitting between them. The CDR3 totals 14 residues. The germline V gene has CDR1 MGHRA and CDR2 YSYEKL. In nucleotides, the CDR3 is TGCGCCAGCAGCCAAGATAGAGGGAACTATGGCTACACCTTC. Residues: CASSQDRGNYGYTF.

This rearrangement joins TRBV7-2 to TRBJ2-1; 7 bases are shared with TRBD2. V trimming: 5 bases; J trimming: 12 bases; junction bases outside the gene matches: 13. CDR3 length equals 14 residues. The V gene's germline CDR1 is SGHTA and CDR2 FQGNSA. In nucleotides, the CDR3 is TGTGCCAGCAGCAGGGGTGGGGGGGTTGTGTGGCAGTTCTTC. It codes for CASSRGGGVVWQFF.

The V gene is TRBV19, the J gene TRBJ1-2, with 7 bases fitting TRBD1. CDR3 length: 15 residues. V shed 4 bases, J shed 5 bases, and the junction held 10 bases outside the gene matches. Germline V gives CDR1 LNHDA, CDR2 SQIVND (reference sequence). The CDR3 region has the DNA TGTGCCAGTAGTAGACAGGGAAGAGGGGGATATGGCTACACCTTC. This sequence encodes CASSRQGRGGYGYTF.

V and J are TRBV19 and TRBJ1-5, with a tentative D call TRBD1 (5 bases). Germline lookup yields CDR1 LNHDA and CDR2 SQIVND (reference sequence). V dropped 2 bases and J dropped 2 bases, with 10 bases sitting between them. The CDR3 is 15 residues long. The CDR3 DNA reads TGTGCCAGTAGTATATGGGGGGACGGCAATCAGCCCCAGCATTTT. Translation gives CASSIWGDGNQPQHF.

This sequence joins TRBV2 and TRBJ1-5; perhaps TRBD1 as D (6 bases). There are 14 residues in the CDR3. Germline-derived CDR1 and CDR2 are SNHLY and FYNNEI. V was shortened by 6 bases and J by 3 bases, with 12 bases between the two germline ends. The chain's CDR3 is CASSGTGTNQPQHF. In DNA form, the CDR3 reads TGTGCCAGCAGCGGTACAGGGACCAATCAGCCCCAGCATTTT.

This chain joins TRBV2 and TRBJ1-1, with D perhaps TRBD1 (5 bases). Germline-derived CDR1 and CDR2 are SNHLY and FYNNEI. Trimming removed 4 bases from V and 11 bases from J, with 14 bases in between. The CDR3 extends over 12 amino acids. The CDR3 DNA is TGTGCCAGCAGTGTTTCAGGGCGGGAGGCTTTCTTT. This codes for CASSVSGREAFF.

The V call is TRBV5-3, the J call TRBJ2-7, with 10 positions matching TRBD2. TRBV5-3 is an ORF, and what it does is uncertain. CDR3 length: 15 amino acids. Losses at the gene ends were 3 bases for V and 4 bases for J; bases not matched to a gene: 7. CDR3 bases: TGTGCCAGAAGCTATTGGACTAGCGGTAATTACGAGCAGTACTTC. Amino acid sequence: CARSYWTSGNYEQYF.

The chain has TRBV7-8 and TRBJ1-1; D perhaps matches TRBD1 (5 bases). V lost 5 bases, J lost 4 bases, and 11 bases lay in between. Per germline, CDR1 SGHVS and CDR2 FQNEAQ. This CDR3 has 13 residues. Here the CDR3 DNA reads TGTGCCAGCAGCAGACAGTTTGGCACTGAAGCTTTCTTT. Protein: CASSRQFGTEAFF.

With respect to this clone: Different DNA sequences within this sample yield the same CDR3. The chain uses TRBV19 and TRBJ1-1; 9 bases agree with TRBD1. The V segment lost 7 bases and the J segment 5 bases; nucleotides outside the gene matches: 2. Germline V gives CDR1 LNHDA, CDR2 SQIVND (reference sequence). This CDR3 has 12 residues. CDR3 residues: CASKGQGTEAFF. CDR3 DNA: TGTGCCAGTAAGGGACAGGGAACTGAAGCTTTCTTT.

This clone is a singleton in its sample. CDR3 sequence (DNA): TGCGCCAGCAAGTTCGTTGGAGGTCAAGAGACCCAGTACTTC. This gives the protein CASKFVGGQETQYF. The genes are TRBV5-1 and TRBJ2-5; tentative D call: TRBD2 (5 bases). The CDR3 contains 14 residues. Trimming cost V 6 bases and J 2 bases, with 14 bases left between them. In germline, CDR1 is SGHRS, CDR2 YFSETQ.

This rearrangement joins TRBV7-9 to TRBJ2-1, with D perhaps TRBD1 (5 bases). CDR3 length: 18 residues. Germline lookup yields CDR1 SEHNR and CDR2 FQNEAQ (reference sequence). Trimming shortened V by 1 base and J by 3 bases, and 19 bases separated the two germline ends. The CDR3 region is CASSLGPGPGWGYNEQFF. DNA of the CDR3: TGTGCCAGCAGCTTAGGGCCAGGGCCAGGGTGGGGCTACAATGAGCAGTTCTTC.

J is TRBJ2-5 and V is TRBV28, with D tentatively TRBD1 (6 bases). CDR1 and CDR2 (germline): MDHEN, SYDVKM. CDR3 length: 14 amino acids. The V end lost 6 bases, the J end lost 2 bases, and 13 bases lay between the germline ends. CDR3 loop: CASRANTGQETQYF. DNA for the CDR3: TGTGCCAGCAGAGCAAACACAGGGCAAGAGACCCAGTACTTC.

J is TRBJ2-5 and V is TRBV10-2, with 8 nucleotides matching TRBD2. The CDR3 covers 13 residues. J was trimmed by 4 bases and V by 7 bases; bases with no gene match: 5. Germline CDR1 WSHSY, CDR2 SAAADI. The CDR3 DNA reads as TGCGCCAGCAATTCCGGGGGGGGAGAGACCCAGTACTTC. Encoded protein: CASNSGGGETQYF.

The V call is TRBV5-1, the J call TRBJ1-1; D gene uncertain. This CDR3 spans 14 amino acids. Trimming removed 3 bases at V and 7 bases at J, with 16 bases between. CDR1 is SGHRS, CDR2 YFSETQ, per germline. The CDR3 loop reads CASSWTGSGFEAFF. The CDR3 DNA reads TGCGCCAGCAGCTGGACTGGGTCGGGGTTTGAAGCTTTCTTT.